What follows are 17 T cell receptor beta chains derived from one specimen sequenced in a study of response to subunit inactivated influenza vaccine (dated by TCRdb to between 2017 and 2018). The receptor library was made with RT-PCR. The sample was run on an Illumina HiSeq 2500. TCRdb cleaned the public reads at Q25 with fastp, built clones with MiXCR and kept in-frame beta chains. Duplicate CDR3 protein sequences are folded into a single record with the most common DNA and genes. This sample gives hundreds of thousands of distinct CDR3 sequences in total; over 11% of them show up just once. The ten largest clones represent 5.5% to 7% of the sample. This material consisted of PBMCs from blood, taken 14 to 15 days before vaccination. The receptors were sampled from a man in his forties or fifties who received an inactivated influenza vaccine. Donor details come from another sample of the same person, matched by shared clones.

The chain uses TRBV6-1 and TRBJ2-2; TRBD1 might be the D (6 bases). Trimming left V 5 bases short and J 4 bases short, with 14 bases between. Germline V CDR1 and CDR2: MNHNS, SASEGT. The CDR3 is 15 residues long. The CDR3 DNA is TGTGCCAGCAGTCCGGCCACAGGGTTCACCGGGGAGCTGTTTTTT. It translates to CASSPATGFTGELFF.

This clonotype rates as medium-sized. The CDR3 protein is CAWSPGGRGSDTQYF. The CDR3 DNA is TGTGCCTGGAGTCCCGGCGGACGGGGGTCGGATACGCAGTATTTT. This chain uses TRBV30 with TRBJ2-3, with a tentative D call TRBD2 (6 bases). CDR1 GTSNPN and CDR2 SVGIG come from the germline V gene (reference sequence). Trimming shortened V by 2 bases and J by 6 bases, and 18 bases separated the two germline ends. The CDR3 spans 15 residues.

The chain carries TRBV20-1 and TRBJ2-7; the match to TRBD2 covers 9 bases. The CDR3 is 15 residues long. In germline, CDR1 is DFQATT, CDR2 SNEGSKA (reference sequence). The trim removed 2 bases at V and 4 bases at J, leaving 9 bases unmatched. The CDR3 is CSARPRATSGYEQYF. The CDR3 DNA is TGCAGTGCTAGACCTCGCGCGACTAGCGGTTACGAGCAGTACTTC.

The chain combines TRBV11-2 with TRBJ1-2; the D gene is possibly TRBD1 (5 bases). The germline CDR1 and CDR2 sequences are SGHAT and FQNNGV. Trimming removed 2 bases at V and 8 bases at J, with 6 bases between. The CDR3 extends over 11 amino acids. The CDR3 DNA is TGTGCCAGCAGCTTACGGGGCGGCTACACCTTC. Encoded protein: CASSLRGGYTF.

This clonotype turned up a few times. The chain couples TRBV5-1 to TRBJ2-1, with a weak D call TRBD2 (6 bases). Germline CDR1 and CDR2: SGHRS and YFSETQ. V was clipped by 3 bases and J by 7 bases, with 11 bases between them. The CDR3 length is 13 residues. CDR3: CASSWQTSNEQFF. The CDR3 DNA reads as TGCGCCAGCAGCTGGCAGACTAGTAATGAGCAGTTCTTC.

This clonotype has only a few counts. V and J are TRBV4-1 and TRBJ2-1; 7 bases align to TRBD2. The J segment lost 4 bases and the V segment lost 1 base, leaving 4 bases of the junction unmatched. Germline V gives CDR1 MGHRA, CDR2 YSYEKL. This CDR3 comprises 15 residues. The CDR3 nucleotides are TGCGCCAGCAGCCAAGGGACTAGTCCATACAATGAGCAGTTCTTC. Translating it yields CASSQGTSPYNEQFF.

This clonotype appeared a few times. This chain links TRBV9 with TRBJ2-1; 8 bases are shared with TRBD2. With 0 bases clipped from V and 6 bases from J, the junction kept 5 bases outside the gene matches. CDR1 SGDLS and CDR2 YYNGEE come from the germline V gene. The CDR3 length is 15 residues. CDR3 DNA: TGTGCCAGCAGCGTAGTATCGGGAGGGCCCAATGAGCAGTTCTTC. Protein sequence: CASSVVSGGPNEQFF.

This CDR3 is CSVEDPWQPTDTQYF. The CDR3 DNA follows: TGCAGCGTTGAAGACCCCTGGCAGCCTACGGATACGCAGTATTTT. The gene calls are TRBV29-1 and TRBJ2-3, with D unclear. This CDR3 spans 15 amino acids. Germline CDR1 SQVTM, CDR2 ANQGSEA. V shed 0 bases and J shed 6 bases, with 16 bases lying between them.

At least ten counts were recorded for this clonotype. The J gene is TRBJ2-1, the V gene TRBV5-5; a possible D gene is TRBD2 (5 bases). V dropped 0 bases and J dropped 2 bases, with 9 bases sitting between them. Per germline, CDR1 SGHKS and CDR2 YYEKEE (reference sequence). The CDR3 runs to 15 residues. In DNA form, the CDR3 reads TGTGCCAGCAGCTTGGAGGGAGTCCCCTACAATGAGCAGTTCTTC. Amino acids: CASSLEGVPYNEQFF.

This clonotype was picked up many times. This chain connects TRBV2 to TRBJ1-1; possible D gene TRBD1, 6 bases. The CDR3 is 13 amino acids. From germline, CDR1 is SNHLY and CDR2 FYNNEI. V lost 10 bases to trimming and J lost 0 bases, with 12 bases between them. Here the CDR3 reads CATSRGMNTEAFF. DNA of the CDR3: TGTGCCACCTCCAGGGGTATGAACACTGAAGCTTTCTTT.

This rearrangement joins TRBV19 to TRBJ2-7; D uncertain. Between the trimmed V and J ends, which lost 1 base and 0 bases, there was a span of 7 bases. The germline V gene encodes CDR1 LNHDA and CDR2 SQIVND (reference sequence). The CDR3 spans 14 residues. CDR3 in DNA: TGTGCCAGTAGTATAGCGGGCAGCTCCTACGAGCAGTACTTC. This translates into CASSIAGSSYEQYF.

The table lists this clonotype with a few counts. This chain connects TRBV30 to TRBJ2-6; D perhaps matches TRBD2 (5 bases). The ends were cut back, 3 bases at V and 0 bases at J, with 12 bases in the middle. The CDR3 sequence is 16 residues long. CDR1 is GTSNPN and CDR2 is SVGIG in the germline V gene (reference sequence). CDR3 nucleotides: TGTGCCTGGAGGCCCGGGGTCCACTCTGGGGCCAACGTCCTGACTTTC. Amino acid sequence: CAWRPGVHSGANVLTF.

The chain has TRBV9 and TRBJ2-2; TRBD2 aligns across 8 bases. The junction had 12 bases not matched to a gene; V was cut back by 3 bases and J by 5 bases. There are 17 residues in the CDR3. Germline-derived CDR1 and CDR2 are SGDLS and YYNGEE. The CDR3 spells CASSGPLSGLATGELFF. The DNA for the CDR3 is TGTGCCAGCAGCGGACCCCTCAGCGGACTAGCTACCGGGGAGCTGTTTTTT.

The table lists this clonotype with a few counts. The rearrangement joins TRBV6-1 to TRBJ2-7; D is uncertain. The CDR3 loop spans 14 amino acids. V gave up 8 bases and J gave up 0 bases, with 14 bases separating them. Germline CDR1 is MNHNS and CDR2 is SASEGT. This CDR3 reads CASGVGWSSYEQYF. The CDR3 DNA reads TGTGCCAGCGGAGTTGGCTGGAGCTCCTACGAGCAGTACTTC.

This clonotype showed up many times. The chain has TRBV12-3 or TRBV12-4 and TRBJ1-2, with D maybe TRBD1 (5 bases). The CDR3 length is 13 residues. V lost 7 bases to trimming and J lost 4 bases, with 13 bases between them. In DNA, the CDR3 is TGTGCCAGCACCCCCAGCGGGACCTATGGCTACACCTTC. It codes for CASTPSGTYGYTF.

This clonotype was found a few times. The chain carries TRBV9 and TRBJ2-7; the match to TRBD1 covers 7 bases. The V and J ends lost 4 bases and 6 bases, in that order; junction bases with no gene match: 7. Germline values: CDR1 SGDLS, CDR2 YYNGEE. CDR3 length equals 13 residues. The CDR3 bases are TGTGCCAGCAGCCACGACAGGGTTGGCGAGCAGTACTTC. Translating gives CASSHDRVGEQYF.

The genes are TRBV15 and TRBJ1-5; D perhaps matches TRBD1 (5 bases). This CDR3 comprises 13 residues. Germline V gene lookup returns CDR1 LNHNV and CDR2 YYDKDF (reference sequence). The germline V and J ends were trimmed by 5 bases and 2 bases, with 7 bases remaining between them. The CDR3 sequence: CATSGGGNQPQHF. The CDR3 bases are TGTGCCACCAGCGGAGGGGGCAATCAGCCCCAGCATTTT.